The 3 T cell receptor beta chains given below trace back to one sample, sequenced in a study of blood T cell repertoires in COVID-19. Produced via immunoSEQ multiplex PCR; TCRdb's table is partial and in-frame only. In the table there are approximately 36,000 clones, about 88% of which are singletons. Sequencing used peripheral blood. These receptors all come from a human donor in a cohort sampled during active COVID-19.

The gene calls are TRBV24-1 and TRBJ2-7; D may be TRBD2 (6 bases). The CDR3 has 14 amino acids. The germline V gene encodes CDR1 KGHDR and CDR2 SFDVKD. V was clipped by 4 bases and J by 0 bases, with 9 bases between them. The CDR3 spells CATSDSGLSYEQYF. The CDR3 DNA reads TGTGCCACCAGTGACTCGGGACTCTCCTACGAGCAGTACTTC.

CDR3 sequence: CASSSPGRGMYEQYF. DNA for the CDR3: TGTGCCAGTAGTTCCCCAGGTCGGGGTATGTACGAGCAGTACTTC. The J gene is TRBJ2-7, the V gene TRBV19, with a tentative D call TRBD2 (5 bases). V was clipped by 5 bases and J by 4 bases, with 18 bases between them. The CDR3 runs to 15 residues. The V gene's germline CDR1 is LNHDA and CDR2 SQIVND (reference sequence).

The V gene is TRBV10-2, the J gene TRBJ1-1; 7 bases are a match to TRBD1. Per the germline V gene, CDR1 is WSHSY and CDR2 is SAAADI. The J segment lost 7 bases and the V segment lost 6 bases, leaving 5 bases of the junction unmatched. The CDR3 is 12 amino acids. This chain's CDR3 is CASRGTALEAFF. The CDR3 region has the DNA TGCGCCAGCAGAGGGACAGCCCTTGAAGCTTTCTTT.